The rows below give T cell receptor beta chains drawn from one sample of a study of OX40 agonist ivuxolimab in advanced cancers. Measured with immunoSEQ multiplex PCR; TCRdb has only the in-frame clones, and not every one. The sample has about 83,000 clones, 65% to 90% seen once. The specimen was CD4+ or CD8+ T cells sorted from blood, collected in a trial of the OX40 agonist ivuxolimab. The receptors stem from an adult with an advanced solid tumor such as melanoma, head and neck, liver or kidney cancer. CDR3s include the opening cysteine and the closing phenylalanine or tryptophan. A D gene is named only where the DNA matches it firmly. Size tells how often a clone was seen (once, few, many) or the class of an expanded clone, and some rows leave it out.

TRBJ2-5 | NA | TRBV6-1 | 13 | NA | CASSSGSEETQYF | TGTGCCAGCAGTAGCGGTAGCGAAGAGACCCAGTACTTC
TRBJ1-1 | NA | TRBV4-1 | 14 | NA | CASSQDGTPTKAFF | TGCGCCAGCAGCCAAGATGGGACTCCTACCAAGGCTTTCTTT
TRBJ1-1 | few | TRBV4-3 | 16 | NA | CASSQEAFGVGTEAFF | TGCGCCAGCAGCCAAGAGGCCTTTGGGGTAGGAACTGAAGCTTTCTTT
TRBJ1-1 | NA | TRBV29-1 | 14 | TRBD1 | CSVSSGQLNTEAFF | TGCAGCGTTTCCTCGGGACAGTTGAACACTGAAGCTTTCTTT
TRBJ2-1 | NA | TRBV10-2 | 17 | TRBD2 | CASIWASGGQSYNEQFF | TGCGCCAGCATTTGGGCTAGCGGGGGCCAGTCCTACAATGAGCAGTTCTTC
TRBJ2-5 | NA | TRBV19 | 14 | NA | CASTHPGEKETQYF | TGTGCCAGTACTCATCCAGGCGAAAAAGAGACCCAGTACTTC
TRBJ2-1 | NA | TRBV7-9 | 13 | TRBD2 | CASSMGLANEQFF | TGTGCCAGCAGCATGGGACTAGCGAATGAGCAGTTCTTC
TRBJ1-1 | NA | TRBV7-2 | 13 | NA | CASSSQYNTEAFF | TGTGCCAGCAGCTCTCAATATAACACTGAAGCTTTCTTT
TRBJ1-2 | NA | TRBV5-1 | 11 | NA | CASSLEGGYTF | TGCGCCAGCAGCTTGGAGGGGGGCTACACCTTC
TRBJ2-2 | NA | TRBV4-1 | 17 | TRBD1 | CASSRGPDRGGTGELFF | TGCGCCAGCAGCCGGGGACCGGACAGGGGGGGGACCGGGGAGCTGTTTTTT
TRBJ1-4 | few | TRBV18 | 14 | TRBD1 | CASSLGTGREKLFF | TGTGCCAGCTCACTGGGGACAGGGCGAGAAAAACTGTTTTTT
TRBJ2-1 | NA | TRBV19 | 16 | NA | CASRPPGPSSYNEQFF | TGTGCCAGTAGGCCCCCGGGACCTAGCTCCTACAATGAGCAGTTCTTC
TRBJ2-1 | few | TRBV7-9 | 15 | NA | CASSLQVGFYNEQFF | TGTGCCAGCAGCCTACAGGTGGGTTTCTACAATGAGCAGTTCTTC
TRBJ2-1 | NA | TRBV7-2 | 14 | NA | CASSLYGTYNEQFF | TGTGCCAGCAGCTTATATGGCACCTACAATGAGCAGTTCTTC
TRBJ1-2 | NA | TRBV6-5 | 14 | TRBD1 | CASRPGTGNYGYTF | TGTGCCAGCAGACCCGGGACAGGAAACTATGGCTACACCTTC
TRBJ2-5 | NA | TRBV9 | 15 | TRBD1 | CASSVAGTGGETQYF | TGTGCCAGCAGCGTAGCCGGGACAGGGGGGGAGACCCAGTACTTC
TRBJ2-7 | NA | TRBV18 | 14 | TRBD1 | CASSPSGGSYEQYF | TGTGCCAGCTCACCATCAGGGGGCTCCTACGAGCAGTACTTC
TRBJ1-1 | NA | TRBV7-2 | 15 | NA | CASSLGGGMATEAFF | TGTGCCAGCAGCTTAGGAGGGGGAATGGCCACTGAAGCTTTCTTT
TRBJ1-6 | NA | TRBV30 | 13 | NA | CAWAAGTNSPLHF | TGTGCCTGGGCCGCCGGGACCAATTCACCCCTCCACTTT
TRBJ1-4 | NA | TRBV14 | 15 | NA | CASSQIRASNEKLFF | TGTGCCAGCAGCCAAATAAGGGCGTCTAATGAAAAACTGTTTTTT
TRBJ2-1 | NA | TRBV19 | 16 | TRBD2 | CASRRTSGGHYNEQFF | TGTGCCAGTAGGAGGACTAGCGGGGGACACTACAATGAGCAGTTCTTC
TRBJ2-1 | NA | TRBV5-1 | 15 | TRBD2 | CASSVGLAGGNEQFF | TGCGCCAGCAGCGTCGGACTAGCGGGGGGCAATGAGCAGTTCTTC
TRBJ1-1 | NA | TRBV7-3 | 14 | NA | CASSLREGSTEAFF | TGTGCCAGCAGCTTAAGGGAGGGGTCCACTGAAGCTTTCTTT
TRBJ2-1 | NA | TRBV6-5 | 12 | NA | CASRRGYNEQFF | TGTGCCAGCAGAAGAGGTTACAATGAGCAGTTCTTC
TRBJ1-6 | NA | TRBV19 | 18 | NA | CASSEAGVVSPYNSPLHF | TGTGCCAGTAGCGAGGCGGGGGTCGTTTCCCCCTATAATTCACCCCTCCACTTT
TRBJ2-3 | NA | TRBV29-1 | 16 | TRBD2 | CSVDTSGGAVRDTQYF | TGCAGCGTAGACACTAGCGGGGGGGCCGTCAGAGATACGCAGTATTTT
TRBJ2-7 | NA | TRBV5-3 | 14 | TRBD1 | CASSLGIQGGEQYF | TGTGCCAGCAGCTTGGGGATACAGGGGGGCGAGCAGTACTTC
TRBJ2-2 | NA | TRBV7-9 | 14 | NA | CASSPQGSIGELFF | TGTGCCAGCAGCCCTCAGGGGTCCATCGGGGAGCTGTTTTTT
TRBJ1-1 | NA | TRBV9 | 15 | NA | CASSVEAVVNTEAFF | TGTGCCAGCAGCGTAGAGGCGGTAGTGAACACTGAAGCTTTCTTT
TRBJ1-1 | NA | TRBV4-2 | 15 | TRBD1 | CASSQDLRGLAEAFF | TGTGCCAGCAGCCAAGATTTGAGGGGGCTCGCTGAAGCTTTCTTT
TRBJ1-4 | NA | TRBV7-2 | 15 | NA | CASSLAITTNEKLFF | TGTGCCAGCAGCTTAGCTATAACAACTAATGAAAAACTGTTTTTT
TRBJ2-5 | NA | TRBV18 | 15 | NA | CASSPPAGVAGTQYF | TGTGCCAGCTCACCACCCGCTGGAGTGGCCGGGACCCAGTACTTC
TRBJ2-3 | NA | TRBV9 | 18 | NA | CASSVGVPTWLKTDTQYF | TGTGCCAGCAGCGTAGGGGTCCCGACTTGGCTCAAAACAGATACGCAGTATTTT
TRBJ1-5 | NA | TRBV30 | 12 | NA | CAWSAGSQPQHF | TGTGCCTGGAGTGCCGGGTCTCAGCCCCAGCATTTT
TRBJ1-4 | NA | TRBV5-1 | 15 | TRBD1 | CASSARTGDNEKLFF | TGCGCCAGCAGCGCCCGGACAGGCGATAATGAAAAACTGTTTTTT
TRBJ2-5 | NA | TRBV7-8 | 15 | NA | CASQPQLAPQETQYF | TGTGCCAGCCAGCCTCAGCTAGCGCCCCAAGAGACCCAGTACTTC
TRBJ1-2 | NA | TRBV4-3 | 14 | NA | CASSRTIDTYGYTF | TGCGCCAGCAGCCGAACTATCGACACGTATGGCTACACCTTC
TRBJ1-4 | NA | TRBV5-8 | 15 | TRBD1 | CASSPGTATNEKLFF | TGTGCCAGCAGTCCAGGGACAGCAACTAATGAAAAACTGTTTTTT
TRBJ1-3 | NA | TRBV18 | 15 | TRBD1 | CASSGGQSSGNTIYF | TGTGCCAGCTCCGGGGGACAGAGCTCTGGAAACACCATATATTTT